The subject of this entry is one T cell receptor beta chain. Antigen: not known. The V gene's germline CDR1 is SGHRS and CDR2 YFSETQ. The CDR3 has 15 amino acids. Unmatched junction bases numbered 7, after V lost 1 base and J lost 5 bases. This record belongs to a study of shared clonotypes between healthy human individuals. General study findings and limits: Among donors, the sharing of clonotypes was expected to be influenced by sequencing depth.

CD45RO negativity and positive selection for CCR7 defined naive CD8 cells, a population that excluded terminally differentiated effector memory CD45RA+ cells. The protocol was immunoSEQ multiplex PCR, while the TCRdb copy is restricted to in-frame clones and leaves out a portion. Among hundreds of thousands of clones listed, 95% were seen once. The TCR originated in a woman aged 25 to 39 in good health. J is TRBJ2-5 and V is TRBV5-1, with TRBD1 identical over 8 bases. Sequences were obtained from naive CD8+ T cells sorted from blood. In DNA form, the CDR3 reads TGCGCCAGCAGCTTGTCAACAGGGGGTACTGAGACCCAGTACTTC. As protein: CASSLSTGGTETQYF. Complete variable domain (other parts from reference TRBV5-1 and TRBJ2-5): KAGVTQTPRYLIKTRGQQVTLSCSPISGHRSVSWYQQTPGQGLQFLFEYFSETQRNKGNFPGRFSGRQFSNSRSEMNVSTLELGDSALYLCASSLSTGGTETQYFGPGTRLLVL.